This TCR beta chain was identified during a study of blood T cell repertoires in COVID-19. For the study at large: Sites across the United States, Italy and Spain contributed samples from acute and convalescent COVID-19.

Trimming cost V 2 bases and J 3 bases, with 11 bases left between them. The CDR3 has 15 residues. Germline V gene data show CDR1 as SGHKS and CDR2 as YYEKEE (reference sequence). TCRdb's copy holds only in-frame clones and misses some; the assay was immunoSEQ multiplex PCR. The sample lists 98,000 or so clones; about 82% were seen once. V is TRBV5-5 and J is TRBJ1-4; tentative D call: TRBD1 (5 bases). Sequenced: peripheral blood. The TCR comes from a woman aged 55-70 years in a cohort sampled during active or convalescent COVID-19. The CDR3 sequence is CASSFLLGANEKLFF. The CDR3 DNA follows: TGTGCCAGCAGCTTTCTCTTAGGGGCTAATGAAAAACTGTTTTTT. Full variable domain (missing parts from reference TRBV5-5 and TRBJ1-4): DAGVTQSPTHLIKTRGQQVTLRCSPISGHKSVSWYQQVLGQGPQFIFQYYEKEERGRGNFPDRFSARQFPNYSSELNVNALLLGDSALYLCASSFLLGANEKLFFGSGTQLSVL.